This entry concerns a single T cell receptor (beta chain). The sample originates from a study of blood T cell repertoires in COVID-19. Study as a whole: From T cells, B-cell-depleted T cells, or PBMCs came the material, which was cDNA or gDNA.

This table comes from immunoSEQ multiplex PCR, and its TCRdb copy is limited to in-frame clones, with some not included. Among some 350,000 clones listed, about 87% were seen once. The TCR originated in a human donor in a cohort sampled during active COVID-19. The sample consisted of peripheral blood.

The CDR3 reads CASSKLAGEYNEQFF. The CDR3 nucleotides read TGTGCCAGCAGTAAACTAGCGGGAGAGTACAATGAGCAGTTCTTC. The chain joins TRBV2 to TRBJ2-1, with 11 positions matching TRBD2. The CDR3 extends over 15 amino acids. Germline V gene sequence: CDR1 SNHLY, CDR2 FYNNEI. The ends lost 5 bases at V and 4 bases at J; junction bases unmatched: 4. Full variable domain (outside the CDR3, taken from reference TRBV2 and TRBJ2-1): EPEVTQTPSHQVTQMGQEVILRCVPISNHLYFYWYRQILGQKVEFLVSFYNNEISEKSEIFDDQFSVERPDGSNFTLKIRSTKLEDSAMYFCASSKLAGEYNEQFFGPGTRLTVL.